Presented here are 11 T cell receptor beta chains from one specimen sequenced in a study of blood T cells in healthy people across ages (dated by TCRdb to the mid-2010s). Library preparation used 5' RACE. The instrument was an Illumina HiSeq 2500. The second PCR ran for about 6 to 11 cycles and used a J-beta primer mix along with a sample-barcoded 5' primer. The raw public reads went through TCRdb reprocessing: fastp at Q25, MiXCR clone calling, in-frame beta chains kept. Every distinct CDR3 protein forms one entry, paired with its most common genes and DNA. Across this sample there are about 290,000 distinct CDR3 sequences, with roughly 29% seen only once. Of the sample, 25% to 35% is held by the ten largest clones. The sequenced sample was blood. The origin of the receptors is a woman between 70 and 85 years old in good health.

The chain carries TRBV12-3 or TRBV12-4 and TRBJ1-1; D is uncertain. V was shortened by 7 bases and J by 2 bases, with 14 bases between the two germline ends. The CDR3 contains 14 residues. CDR3 loop: CASTAPGYNTEAFF. The CDR3 DNA reads as TGTGCCAGCACCGCCCCGGGCTACAACACTGAAGCTTTCTTT.

This clonotype was seen at least ten times. The chain employs TRBV7-2 and TRBJ2-7, with 10 bases fitting TRBD1. The V gene end was trimmed by 5 bases and the J gene end by 2 bases; junction bases not matched to a gene: 6. In germline, CDR1 is SGHTA, CDR2 FQGNSA. The CDR3 runs 15 residues. The CDR3 sequence is CASSPRTGGTYEQYF. The CDR3 DNA follows: TGTGCCAGCAGCCCACGGACAGGGGGTACCTACGAGCAGTACTTC.

This clonotype showed up just a few times. The CDR3 region is CASRGEGVADTQYF. The CDR3 nucleotides are TGTGCCAGCAGAGGGGAGGGAGTGGCAGATACGCAGTATTTT. V usage is TRBV6-5 and J usage is TRBJ2-3; TRBD2 matches at 7 bases. The germline CDR1 and CDR2 sequences are MNHEY and SVGAGI. The CDR3 loop spans 14 amino acids. The V segment lost 6 bases and the J segment 4 bases; nucleotides outside the gene matches: 7.

The chain links TRBV28 to TRBJ1-1; D is unresolved. V was trimmed by 6 bases and J by 8 bases, leaving 16 bases between them. This CDR3 is built from 13 residues. Germline V gene data show CDR1 as MDHEN and CDR2 as SYDVKM. The CDR3, as DNA: TGTGCCAGCAGCCGCTACCCGATAAAGGAAGCTTTCTTT. This sequence encodes CASSRYPIKEAFF.

This chain connects TRBV28 to TRBJ2-5, with TRBD1 matching 8 bases. This CDR3 comprises 12 residues. After removal of 10 bases from V and 4 bases from J, the junction contained 5 bases not matched to a gene. Per the germline V gene, CDR1 is MDHEN and CDR2 is SYDVKM. CDR3 bases: TGTGCCACCAACAGGGGGATAGAGACCCAGTACTTC. It encodes CATNRGIETQYF.

The chain has TRBV28 and TRBJ2-3, with D perhaps TRBD2 (6 bases). The germline CDR1 and CDR2 sequences are MDHEN and SYDVKM. V lost 7 bases and J lost 2, with 10 bases in between. The CDR3 has 13 residues. The CDR3 spells CASTRDSTDTQYF. CDR3 nucleotide sequence: TGTGCCAGCACCCGGGACTCCACAGATACGCAGTATTTT.

This clonotype was counted a few times. The V gene is TRBV10-3, the J gene TRBJ2-7, with TRBD1 matching over 11 bases. V was clipped by 6 bases and J by 7 bases; unmatched bases: 8. From germline, CDR1 is ENHRY and CDR2 SYGVKD. The CDR3 is 14 amino acids. In nucleotides, the CDR3 is TGTGCCATCAGCCGAGGGACAGGGGGTGAAGAGCAGTACTTC. Protein product: CAISRGTGGEEQYF.

V and J are TRBV11-1 and TRBJ2-1, with 10 bases fitting TRBD2. The CDR3 length is 20 residues. Germline V gene sequence: CDR1 SGHAT, CDR2 FQDESV (reference sequence). V shed 4 bases and J 2 bases; nucleotides not matched to a gene: 17. CDR3 amino acids: CASSSVTTGLAESPYNEQFF. DNA for the CDR3: TGTGCCAGCAGCTCAGTTACTACCGGACTAGCGGAATCTCCCTACAATGAGCAGTTCTTC.

The chain joins TRBV15 to TRBJ2-5; 7 bases agree with TRBD1. J lost 2 bases, V lost 3 bases, and 6 bases had no gene match. Germline CDR1 and CDR2: LNHNV and YYDKDF (reference sequence). The length of the CDR3 is 15 residues. CDR3 bases: TGTGCCACCAGCAGGGCAGGACAGGAACAAGAGACCCAGTACTTC. Protein: CATSRAGQEQETQYF.

This clonotype was seen more than once but under ten times. This sequence joins TRBV7-9 and TRBJ2-3; D gene ambiguous. Germline V gene sequence: CDR1 SEHNR, CDR2 FQNEAQ (reference sequence). V lost 6 bases and J lost 2, with 12 bases in between. The CDR3 is 14 residues long. CDR3 DNA: TGTGCCAGCAGGAGAGACTCGAACACAGATACGCAGTATTTT. It encodes CASRRDSNTDTQYF.

The gene calls are TRBV7-3 and TRBJ2-1; TRBD2 agrees at 7 bases. There are 15 residues in the CDR3. Germline trimming cut 5 bases from V and 4 bases from J; bases unmatched to any gene: 8. The germline CDR1 and CDR2 sequences are SGHTA and FQGTGA. The CDR3 is CASSLIGREYNEQFF. The CDR3 nucleotides are TGTGCCAGCAGCCTTATCGGGCGGGAGTACAATGAGCAGTTCTTC.